This TCR beta chain was recovered during a study of response to subunit inactivated influenza vaccine. CDR3 length: 16 residues. Per germline, CDR1 MNHEY and CDR2 SVGAGI. Trimming pared 3 bases from V and 5 bases from J, leaving 19 bases between. TCRdb itself ran the RT-PCR reads through MiXCR, one entry per CDR3 protein. The repertoire holds under 500,000 distinct CDR3 sequences, with approximately 11% as singletons. The input for sequencing was PBMCs from blood, taken roughly 46 days after vaccination. The source of this sequence is a man in his forties or fifties who received an inactivated influenza vaccine. This sequence joins TRBV6-5 and TRBJ2-5; weak D call: TRBD2 (6 bases). The chain's CDR3 is CASSYGPRGVGETQYF. The CDR3 nucleotides are TGTGCCAGCAGTTATGGTCCGCGGGGTGTTGGGGAGACCCAGTACTTC.